Shown below are 10 T cell receptor beta chains from a single sample sequenced in a study of memory CD4+ T cells and cytomegalovirus serostatus. Libraries were prepared by immunoSEQ multiplex PCR; TCRdb keeps only in-frame clonotypes and omits some of them. The sample carries 75,000 to 95,000 clones, 80% recorded once. Single viable CD3+CD4+CD8-CD45RO+ cells were sorted as the memory CD4+ T cells. Sequencing was done on a sample of memory CD4+ T cells from blood. These receptors all come from an adult in good health and CMV-seronegative.

The genes are TRBV30 and TRBJ1-4; no definite D call. V shed 0 bases and J shed 8 bases, with 13 bases lying between them. The CDR3 is made up of 14 amino acids. Germline V gives CDR1 GTSNPN, CDR2 SVGIG (reference sequence). DNA of the CDR3: TGTGCCTGGAGTGTACCTAGGGTACGCGAAAAACTGTTTTTT. It translates to CAWSVPRVREKLFF.

The rearrangement links TRBV7-3 to TRBJ1-3; D is possibly TRBD1 (5 bases). This CDR3 has 16 residues. Trimming removed 4 bases from V and 0 bases from J, with 13 bases in between. Germline CDR1 is SGHTA and CDR2 is FQGTGA. As DNA, the CDR3 is TGTGCCAGCAGCTCGGGACGCCTAAACTCTGGAAACACCATATATTTT. This translates into CASSSGRLNSGNTIYF.

The chain joins TRBV19 to TRBJ2-3; D perhaps matches TRBD2 (5 bases). The germline V gene has CDR1 LNHDA and CDR2 SQIVND (reference sequence). V gave up 6 bases and J gave up 0 bases, with 10 bases separating them. The CDR3 sequence is 14 residues long. DNA for the CDR3: TGTGCCAGTAGATCGGGGAGTAGCACAGATACGCAGTATTTT. Its translation: CASRSGSSTDTQYF.

The chain joins TRBV7-3 to TRBJ1-6, with a possible D match to TRBD1 (5 bases). The germline V gene has CDR1 SGHTA and CDR2 FQGTGA. V dropped 5 bases and J dropped 10 bases, with 12 bases sitting between them. The CDR3 contains 13 residues. CDR3 sequence (DNA): TGTGCCAGCAGCCTAAGGACACTCTCACCCCTCCACTTT. Encoded protein: CASSLRTLSPLHF.

The rearrangement joins TRBV27 to TRBJ1-2; 10 nucleotides match TRBD1. Germline CDR1 and CDR2: MNHEY and SMNVEV (reference sequence). The CDR3 has 17 residues. V dropped 3 bases and J dropped 1; count of bases not matched to a gene: 8. The CDR3 region has the DNA TGTGCCAGCAGTTTGTCCCTAGGGACAGGGGTTAACTATGGCTACACCTTC. Its protein product is CASSLSLGTGVNYGYTF.

This clone has just a few counts. The chain employs TRBV5-6 and TRBJ1-4; D gene unclear. The germline V and J ends were trimmed by 1 base and 6 bases, with 13 bases remaining between them. CDR3 length: 15 residues. Germline V gene data show CDR1 as SGHDT and CDR2 as YYEEEE. The chain's CDR3 is CASSLMGRPYEKLFF. The CDR3 DNA follows: TGTGCCAGCAGCTTGATGGGCAGGCCCTATGAAAAACTGTTTTTT.

The table lists this clone with a count of one. The rearrangement links TRBV7-2 to TRBJ2-1; TRBD2 agrees at 8 bases. Germline V gene lookup returns CDR1 SGHTA and CDR2 FQGNSA. The V segment lost 4 bases and the J segment 4 bases; nucleotides outside the gene matches: 9. This CDR3 contains 16 residues. The CDR3 DNA follows: TGTGCCAGCAGCTCGAGACCGGGGGGGGGATACAATGAGCAGTTCTTC. Translated: CASSSRPGGGYNEQFF.

This rearrangement joins TRBV5-4 to TRBJ1-1; no reliable D call. Between the trimmed V and J ends, which lost 0 bases and 4 bases, there was a span of 4 bases. The CDR3 is 12 amino acids. Germline CDR1 is SGHNT and CDR2 is YYREEE (reference sequence). CDR3 amino acids: CASSLVVTEAFF. Here the CDR3 DNA reads TGTGCCAGCAGCTTGGTGGTCACTGAAGCTTTCTTT.

Only a few counts were recorded for this clone. The genes are TRBV27 and TRBJ2-1; D remains unclear. CDR3 length: 12 amino acids. Trimming removed 3 bases from V and 3 bases from J, with 3 bases in between. Germline V gene lookup returns CDR1 MNHEY and CDR2 SMNVEV (reference sequence). CDR3 in DNA: TGTGCCAGCAGTTTGAACTACAATGAGCAGTTCTTC. Protein sequence: CASSLNYNEQFF.

The J gene is TRBJ2-3, the V gene TRBV9, with a possible D match to TRBD2 (5 bases). V gave up 4 bases and J gave up 1 base, with 10 bases separating them. Germline V gene data show CDR1 as SGDLS and CDR2 as YYNGEE. This CDR3 is built from 14 residues. The CDR3 region is CASSSRTGTDTQYF. The CDR3 nucleotides read TGTGCCAGCAGCTCGAGGACTGGCACAGATACGCAGTATTTT.